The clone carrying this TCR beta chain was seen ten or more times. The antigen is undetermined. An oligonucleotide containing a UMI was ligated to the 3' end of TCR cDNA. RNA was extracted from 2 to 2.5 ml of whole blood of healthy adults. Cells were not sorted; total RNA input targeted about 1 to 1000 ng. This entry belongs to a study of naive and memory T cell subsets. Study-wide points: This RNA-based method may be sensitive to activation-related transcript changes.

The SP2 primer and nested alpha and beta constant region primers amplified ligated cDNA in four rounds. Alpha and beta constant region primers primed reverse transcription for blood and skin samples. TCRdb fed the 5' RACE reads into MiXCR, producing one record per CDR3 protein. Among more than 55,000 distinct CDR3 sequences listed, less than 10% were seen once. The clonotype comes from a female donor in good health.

The DNA for the CDR3 is TGCGCCAGCAGCCAAGGACCGGTCAGAAACTATGGCTACACCTTC. It specifies CASSQGPVRNYGYTF. The chain recombines TRBV4-3 with TRBJ1-2; the D is unclear. This CDR3 has 15 residues. V was cut by 1 base and J by 2 bases, with 11 bases left in between. Germline V lookup: CDR1 LGHNA, CDR2 YSLEER.